Below, 10 T cell receptor beta chains from the same sample are listed, as sequenced in a study of CD8 T cells in ankylosing spondylitis. MiXCR, run by TCRdb on the 5' RACE reads, gives a single entry per CDR3 protein. The profile shows under 250,000 distinct CDR3 sequences, about 10% of them singletons. The material sequenced was blood, either unsorted or a sorted T cell fraction (not recorded which). These receptors were taken from a male donor with ankylosing spondylitis or in good health (not recorded which).

This clonotype has only a few counts. The CDR3 protein is CASSRHRGGNQPQHF. As DNA, the CDR3 is TGTGCCAGCAGCCGCCACAGGGGTGGCAATCAGCCCCAGCATTTT. This chain links TRBV12-3 or TRBV12-4 with TRBJ1-5; TRBD1 agrees at 7 bases. CDR3 length equals 15 residues. The V and J ends lost 6 bases and 2 bases, in that order; junction bases with no gene match: 7.

The J gene is TRBJ1-1, the V gene TRBV10-3; a possible D gene is TRBD1 (6 bases). The V gene lost 5 bases and the J gene lost 6 bases, with 10 bases spanning the gap. This CDR3 contains 12 residues. Per germline, CDR1 ENHRY and CDR2 SYGVKD. The CDR3 nucleotides read TGTGCCATCAGTTCAGGGGATCCTGAAGCTTTCTTT. Translating it yields CAISSGDPEAFF.

This clonotype was observed many times. CDR3 bases: TGTGCCACCAGCAGATACACTACAGGGAACTATGGCTACACCTTC. Protein sequence: CATSRYTTGNYGYTF. V usage is TRBV15 and J usage is TRBJ1-2, with D possibly being TRBD1 (6 bases). This CDR3 has 15 amino acids. V was pared by 2 bases and J by 2 bases, with 12 bases between. CDR1 is LNHNV and CDR2 is YYDKDF in the germline V gene (reference sequence).

Ten or more counts support this clonotype. The chain employs TRBV12-3 or TRBV12-4 and TRBJ2-3; no reliable D call. V dropped 3 bases and J dropped 14 bases, with 18 bases sitting between them. The CDR3 consists of 13 residues. CDR3 nucleotide sequence: TGTGCCAGCAGTTTCTCAACGGCGCGCCGGACGTATTTT. It translates to CASSFSTARRTYF.

This clonotype was recorded a few times. This chain uses TRBV2 with TRBJ1-5; the D is unclear. Trimming left V 7 bases short and J 0 bases short, with 7 bases between. CDR3 length equals 13 residues. CDR1 and CDR2 (germline): SNHLY, FYNNEI. The DNA for the CDR3 is TGTGCCAGCAAGAGGAGTAGCAATCAGCCCCAGCATTTT. Translation: CASKRSSNQPQHF.

In its sample, this clonotype was seen many times. This sequence joins TRBV21-1 and TRBJ1-4; no DNA check was done on the table's D call, TRBD1. TRBV21-1 is listed as a pseudogene. CDR3 size: 19 residues. The DNA for the CDR3 is TGTGCCAGCAGCAACCGCGGGGGAGGGGGCTCCTCCACTAATGAAAAACTGTTTTTT. It specifies CASSNRGGGGSSTNEKLFF.

This clonotype was picked up many times. V usage is TRBV12-3 or TRBV12-4 and J usage is TRBJ1-5; D remains ambiguous. Trimming pared 0 bases from V and 6 bases from J, leaving 9 bases between. The CDR3 loop spans 14 amino acids. The CDR3 DNA reads as TGTGCCAGCAGTTTAGCGGACGGAGGTCAGCCCCAGCATTTT. Protein product: CASSLADGGQPQHF.

This rearrangement joins TRBV11-2 to TRBJ2-3; TRBD1 agrees at 7 bases. The CDR3 loop spans 14 amino acids. The germline V gene has CDR1 SGHAT and CDR2 FQNNGV. Trimming took 3 bases from V and 2 from J; bases not matched to a gene: 2. For the CDR3, the DNA is TGTGCCAGCAGCTTCACAGGGGACACAGATACGCAGTATTTT. Its protein product is CASSFTGDTDTQYF.

V gene TRBV24-1 combines with J gene TRBJ2-1; tentatively, D is TRBD1 or TRBD2 (5 bases each). Germline-derived CDR1 and CDR2 are KGHDR and SFDVKD. The CDR3 is made up of 13 amino acids. V lost 4 bases, J lost 8 bases, and 11 bases lay in between. The CDR3 region has the DNA TGTGCCACCAGTGAGTCATCGGGGCATGAGCAGTTCTTC. Translation: CATSESSGHEQFF.

This clonotype turned up a few times. This may come from a read error, since a much larger clone is one base off. The rearrangement links TRBV9 to TRBJ2-2; 9 nucleotides match TRBD2. The CDR3 has 19 amino acids. Losses at the gene ends were 4 bases for V and 5 bases for J; bases not matched to a gene: 18. Germline CDR1 reads SGDLS; CDR2 reads YYNGEE. The CDR3 spells CASSPSEKSGRTTTGELFF. The DNA of the CDR3 is TGTGCCAGCAGCCCATCCGAGAAAAGCGGGAGGACCACTACCGGGGAGCTGTTTTTT.